This TCR beta chain derives from a study of cytomegalovirus exposure and HLA in healthy donors. There were likely unrecorded immune exposures, though donors were nominally healthy when sampled. Germline values: CDR1 SGDLS, CDR2 YYNGEE. Trimming took 2 bases from V and 5 from J; bases not matched to a gene: 9. CDR3 length: 16 amino acids. PCR amplification relied on 60 Vbeta primers (plus 13 Jbeta primers). Profiling relied on immunoSEQ multiplex PCR, and the TCRdb table lists in-frame clones only, not all of them. The repertoire consists of 170,000 or so clones, with about 80% occurring once and the leading ten covering more than 5.5%. Study-wide results and caveats: The availability of immune exposure information extended only to CMV serostatus. What a later analysis showed was that several of the most significant clusters appeared linked to common viral pathogens.

Points on this clone: What it recognizes is unknown.

This receptor was taken from a man between 25 and 39 years old in good health and CMV-seropositive. What was sequenced was PBMCs. The chain is built from TRBV9 and TRBJ2-5, with TRBD2 matching over 10 bases. CDR3 coding DNA: TGTGCCAGCAGCGTGGCTAGCGGGAGTTCTAGGGAGACCCAGTACTTC. Translated: CASSVASGSSRETQYF.